The next 28 T cell receptor beta chains were all read from a single sample in a study of blood T cell repertoires in COVID-19. Libraries were prepared by immunoSEQ multiplex PCR; TCRdb keeps only in-frame clonotypes and omits some of them. The data hold more than 200,000 clones, with 90% to 95% observed a single time. Sequences were obtained from PBMCs or T cells enriched from blood (not recorded which). The receptors come from a woman under 30 who had recovered from COVID-19.

V usage is TRBV11-2 and J usage is TRBJ2-7; D is perhaps TRBD1 (5 bases). Germline-derived CDR1 and CDR2 are SGHAT and FQNNGV. This CDR3 is built from 15 residues. V lost 0 bases and J 0 bases, leaving 9 bases between the germline ends. CDR3 in amino acids: CASSLEGAPSYEQYF. CDR3 nucleotides: TGTGCCAGCAGCTTAGAAGGGGCCCCCTCCTACGAGCAGTACTTC. Full variable domain (outside the CDR3, taken from reference TRBV11-2 and TRBJ2-7): EAGVAQSPRYKIIEKRQSVAFWCNPISGHATLYWYQQILGQGPKLLIQFQNNGVVDDSQLPKDRFSAERLKGVDSTLKIQPAKLEDSAVYLCASSLEGAPSYEQYFGPGTRLTVT.

This chain connects TRBV5-1 to TRBJ2-1, with 7 bases lining up with TRBD2. CDR1 SGHRS and CDR2 YFSETQ come from the germline V gene. V gave up 5 bases and J gave up 5 bases; unmatched junction bases: 19. The length of the CDR3 is 18 residues. CDR3: CASRPPPTAGRLHNEQFF. The CDR3 nucleotides are TGCGCCAGCAGACCCCCCCCCACAGCGGGACGACTCCACAATGAGCAGTTCTTC.

This chain connects TRBV27 to TRBJ1-1, with TRBD1 matching 9 bases. The trim removed 4 bases at V and 10 bases at J, leaving 10 bases unmatched. Per the germline V gene, CDR1 is MNHEY and CDR2 is SMNVEV (reference sequence). There are 14 residues in the CDR3. The CDR3 region has the DNA TGTGCCAGCAGTTCGACAGGGGGTGAGCTTTTAGCTTTCTTT. Translating it yields CASSSTGGELLAFF.

This chain joins TRBV4-2 and TRBJ2-5; D might be TRBD1 (5 bases). The V gene lost 5 bases and the J gene lost 7 bases, with 20 bases spanning the gap. Per the germline V gene, CDR1 is LGHNA and CDR2 is YNFKEQ. The CDR3 spans 15 residues. CDR3 nucleotide sequence: TGTGCCAGCAGCGGACAAAGCTCCCTAGGGTTGACCCAGTACTTC. This sequence encodes CASSGQSSLGLTQYF.

This chain joins TRBV27 and TRBJ2-7; 14 bases fit TRBD2. The V gene end was trimmed by 8 bases and the J gene end by 4 bases; junction bases not matched to a gene: 4. There are 14 residues in the CDR3. The germline V gene has CDR1 MNHEY and CDR2 SMNVEV (reference sequence). The chain's CDR3 is CASSRTSGRYEQYF. The CDR3 nucleotides read TGTGCCAGCTCACGGACTAGCGGGAGGTACGAGCAGTACTTC.

The chain combines TRBV18 with TRBJ1-5; 8 positions match TRBD1. Looked up from germline, CDR1 is KGHSH and CDR2 is LQKENI. The CDR3 is 15 amino acids. J lost 7 bases, V lost 3 bases, and 8 bases had no gene match. The CDR3 is CASSPTGGWGQPQHF. In DNA form, the CDR3 reads TGTGCCAGCTCACCCACAGGGGGGTGGGGGCAGCCCCAGCATTTT.

This chain joins TRBV2 and TRBJ1-1; D unclear. From germline, CDR1 is SNHLY and CDR2 FYNNEI. V was cut by 4 bases and J by 1 base, with 7 bases left in between. The CDR3 length is 13 residues. The CDR3 region is CASSGVTNTEAFF. CDR3 coding DNA: TGTGCCAGCAGTGGCGTTACGAACACTGAAGCTTTCTTT.

The V and J genes are TRBV5-6 and TRBJ2-1; 14 bases are shared with TRBD2. Germline V gene lookup returns CDR1 SGHDT and CDR2 YYEEEE. Losses at the gene ends were 3 bases for V and 6 bases for J; bases not matched to a gene: 14. CDR3 length: 19 amino acids. CDR3 residues: CASSSGTETSGRALNEQFF. In DNA, the CDR3 is TGTGCCAGCAGCTCCGGGACAGAGACTAGCGGGAGGGCCCTCAATGAGCAGTTCTTC.

The rearrangement links TRBV25-1 to TRBJ1-2; D possibly corresponds to TRBD1 (6 bases). Germline values: CDR1 MGHDK, CDR2 SYGVNS. V was cut by 4 bases and J by 4 bases, with 7 bases left in between. The CDR3 contains 12 residues. In DNA, the CDR3 is TGTGCCAGCAGTGCAGGGGCCTATGGCTACACCTTC. Amino acids: CASSAGAYGYTF.

This chain joins TRBV9 and TRBJ1-1; D uncertain. The germline CDR1 and CDR2 sequences are SGDLS and YYNGEE. V was pared by 4 bases and J by 4 bases, with 14 bases between. The CDR3 consists of 14 residues. The CDR3, as DNA: TGTGCCAGCAGCCTCGGGGATCTTAGCACTGAAGCTTTCTTT. This gives the protein CASSLGDLSTEAFF.

The chain links TRBV19 to TRBJ2-2, with 8 nucleotides matching TRBD1. This CDR3 contains 15 residues. V trimming: 1 base; J trimming: 5 bases; junction bases outside the gene matches: 3. Germline CDR1 and CDR2: LNHDA and SQIVND (reference sequence). In DNA form, the CDR3 reads TGTGCCAGTAGTATAGGGACAGGGATAACCGGGGAGCTGTTTTTT. It specifies CASSIGTGITGELFF.

This chain connects TRBV28 to TRBJ1-2, with 8 bases aligning to TRBD1. Germline trimming cut 2 bases from V and 2 bases from J; bases unmatched to any gene: 10. This CDR3 comprises 17 residues. In germline, CDR1 is MDHEN, CDR2 SYDVKM. The CDR3 reads CASSLHPSRTGNYGYTF. In DNA form, the CDR3 reads TGTGCCAGCAGTTTACATCCCTCCCGGACAGGGAACTATGGCTACACCTTC.

This chain links TRBV7-3 with TRBJ2-5; D is unresolved. CDR1 and CDR2 from the germline V gene are SGHTA and FQGTGA. The CDR3 contains 13 residues. Trimming pared 5 bases from V and 3 bases from J, leaving 10 bases between. This chain's CDR3 is CASSPMAEETQYF. In DNA form, the CDR3 reads TGTGCCAGCAGCCCAATGGCTGAAGAGACCCAGTACTTC.

The chain is built from TRBV21-1 and TRBJ1-2; the table's D call, TRBD1, was not checked against the DNA. TRBV21-1 is a listed pseudogene. The CDR3 is made up of 17 amino acids. This CDR3 reads CASSKDLGQDFNYGYTF. The CDR3, as DNA: TGTGCCAGCAGCAAAGACTTGGGACAGGACTTTAACTATGGCTACACCTTC.

V gene TRBV18 combines with J gene TRBJ2-7; D is possibly TRBD2 (5 bases). The CDR3 runs 14 residues. The germline V and J ends were trimmed by 1 base and 0 bases, with 7 bases remaining between them. Germline V gene lookup returns CDR1 KGHSH and CDR2 LQKENI. This CDR3 is CASSPRSGSYEQYF. CDR3 nucleotide sequence: TGTGCCAGCTCACCACGGAGCGGCTCCTACGAGCAGTACTTC.

The V gene is TRBV11-3, the J gene TRBJ2-7; 10 bases map to TRBD1. This CDR3 has 14 amino acids. Losses at the gene ends were 3 bases for V and 3 bases for J; bases not matched to a gene: 2. From germline, CDR1 is SGHNT and CDR2 YENEEA. CDR3 protein: CASSLGQGFYEQYF. The CDR3 bases are TGTGCCAGCAGCTTGGGACAGGGGTTCTACGAGCAGTACTTC.

The rearrangement uses TRBV27 and TRBJ1-2, with D unresolved. Looked up from germline, CDR1 is MNHEY and CDR2 is SMNVEV (reference sequence). There are 11 residues in the CDR3. V shed 4 bases and J shed 8 bases, with 8 bases lying between them. CDR3 region: CASSSGLGYTF. CDR3 nucleotide sequence: TGTGCCAGCAGTTCCGGTTTGGGCTACACCTTC.

This chain joins TRBV29-1 and TRBJ1-2; no firm D call. The CDR3 spans 17 residues. Germline CDR1 and CDR2: SQVTM and ANQGSEA. Trimming cost V 4 bases and J 5 bases, with 26 bases left between them. CDR3 in amino acids: CSVVWVWASRPDYGYTF. The CDR3 nucleotides read TGCAGCGTTGTCTGGGTTTGGGCCAGCCGACCCGATTATGGCTACACCTTC.

V and J are TRBV5-6 and TRBJ1-4, with D uncertain. V lost 2 bases to trimming and J lost 6 bases, with 8 bases between them. CDR3 length: 13 amino acids. The germline V gene has CDR1 SGHDT and CDR2 YYEEEE. The chain's CDR3 is CASSLSGYEKLFF. CDR3 sequence (DNA): TGTGCCAGCAGCTTATCCGGGTATGAAAAACTGTTTTTT.

This rearrangement joins TRBV2 to TRBJ1-1, with 7 bases aligning to TRBD1. The CDR3 is made up of 14 amino acids. Germline CDR1 and CDR2: SNHLY and FYNNEI. V lost 5 bases to trimming and J lost 1 base; unmatched junction nucleotides: 4. DNA for the CDR3: TGTGCCAGCAGTCCAACAGGGGAGAACACTGAAGCTTTCTTT. It encodes CASSPTGENTEAFF.

The chain has TRBV11-3 and TRBJ1-2, with TRBD1 matching over 7 bases. The V gene end was trimmed by 1 base and the J gene end by 6 bases; junction bases not matched to a gene: 11. This CDR3 is 16 amino acids long. Germline CDR1 is SGHNT and CDR2 is YENEEA. The CDR3 DNA reads as TGTGCCAGCAGCTTAGCACAGGGCAGGGGGGAAGATGGCTACACCTTC. Amino acids: CASSLAQGRGEDGYTF.

V usage is TRBV19 and J usage is TRBJ1-2, with no clear D. V was shortened by 9 bases and J by 5 bases, with 25 bases between the two germline ends. CDR1 LNHDA and CDR2 SQIVND come from the germline V gene (reference sequence). The CDR3 is 16 amino acids. CDR3 amino acids: CASGESGVGAKYGYTF. CDR3 DNA: TGTGCCAGCGGTGAGTCTGGCGTAGGAGCAAAGTATGGCTACACCTTC.

In this sample, this clone turned up a few times. The V call is TRBV28, the J call TRBJ1-1, with D possibly TRBD1 on 6 matching bases. Trimming took 6 bases from V and 6 from J, leaving 14 bases between them. The CDR3 sequence is 13 residues long. From germline, CDR1 is MDHEN and CDR2 SYDVKM. The CDR3 bases are TGTGCCAGCAGCCCGGGGGCGGGGGCTGAAGCTTTCTTT. Protein: CASSPGAGAEAFF.

The chain recombines TRBV9 with TRBJ2-4; 7 nucleotides match TRBD1. Unmatched junction bases numbered 11, after V lost 3 bases and J lost 8 bases. Germline V CDR1 and CDR2: SGDLS, YYNGEE. This CDR3 has 15 amino acids. The CDR3 sequence is CASSGRQGRIDIQYF. For the CDR3, the DNA is TGTGCCAGCAGCGGCCGACAGGGACGGATAGACATTCAGTACTTC. Variable domain in full (rest from reference TRBV9 and TRBJ2-4): DSGVTQTPKHLITATGQRVTLRCSPRSGDLSVYWYQQSLDQGLQFLIQYYNGEERAKGNILERFSAQQFPDLHSELNLSSLELGDSALYFCASSGRQGRIDIQYFGAGTRLSVL.

V is TRBV6-2 or TRBV6-3 and J is TRBJ1-1; no definite D call. V was pared by 0 bases and J by 10 bases, with 9 bases between. CDR3 length: 12 residues. Germline assignment: CDR1 MNHEY and CDR2 SVGEGT. The CDR3 coding sequence is TGTGCCAGCAGTTACTCACGGCGGGCAGCTTTCTTT. This translates into CASSYSRRAAFF.

The chain uses TRBV28 and TRBJ2-7, with D hard to call. Germline CDR1 MDHEN, CDR2 SYDVKM. This CDR3 is built from 19 residues. Trimming stripped 0 bases from V and 0 bases from J, with 21 bases between. The CDR3 protein is CASSLWIRPYRNFSYEQYF. The CDR3, as DNA: TGTGCCAGCAGTTTATGGATCCGGCCCTACAGAAACTTCTCCTACGAGCAGTACTTC.

V and J are TRBV13 and TRBJ2-1, with 8 nucleotides matching TRBD2. Per germline, CDR1 PRHDT and CDR2 FYEKMQ (reference sequence). The V segment lost 2 bases and the J segment 12 bases; nucleotides outside the gene matches: 18. This CDR3 is 17 amino acids long. CDR3 DNA sequence: TGTGCCAGCAGCTTAATGGGCGGGAGCGGGGGAACAATGAGGCAGTTCTTC. Its protein product is CASSLMGGSGGTMRQFF.

The chain employs TRBV5-8 and TRBJ1-5; TRBD1 matches at 8 bases. The germline V gene has CDR1 SGHTS and CDR2 YDEGEE. The CDR3 covers 16 residues. V was clipped by 4 bases and J by 2 bases; unmatched bases: 8. CDR3 in amino acids: CASSMGDRYGNQPQHF. The CDR3 DNA is TGTGCCAGCAGCATGGGGGACAGGTACGGCAATCAGCCCCAGCATTTT. Combining the CDR3 with reference TRBV5-8 and TRBJ1-5 gives the whole variable domain EAGVTQSPTHLIKTRGQQATLRCSPISGHTSVYWYQQALGLGLQFLLWYDEGEERNRGNFPPRFSGRQFPNYSSELNVNALELEDSALYLCASSMGDRYGNQPQHFGDGTRLSIL.